A selection of T cell receptor beta chains follows, all from one sample in a study of T-cell reconstitution after alpha-beta-depleted transplantation in children. TCRdb analysed the PCR reads with MiXCR anew, one entry per CDR3 protein. The sample consists of fewer than 120,000 distinct CDR3 sequences, about a tenth of them appearing once. This specimen consisted of PBMCs from the stem cell graft donor, obtained from the stem cell graft. These receptor sequences come from a human donor who donated a stem cell graft to a child with acute lymphoblastic leukemia. CDR3s include the opening cysteine and the closing phenylalanine or tryptophan. The D gene is left open where the match is weak. Clone size is stated in some rows and not others, as once, few, many or a class when expanded.

size	V	J	D	CDR3	DNA
many	TRBV5-1	TRBJ2-6	TRBD1	CASSIGQGGVLTF	TGCGCCAGCAGCATTGGACAGGGCGGCGTCCTGACTTTC
many	TRBV7-2	TRBJ2-7	TRBD1	CASSLGGTGNEQYF	TGTGCCAGCAGCTTAGGAGGGACAGGGAACGAGCAGTACTTC
few	TRBV20-1	TRBJ2-6	NA	CSATASGANGLNF	TGCAGTGCTACAGCGTCGGGGGCCAACGGCCTGAATTTC
many	TRBV29-1	TRBJ2-5	TRBD1	CSVRQGNQETQYF	TGCAGCGTTCGACAGGGGAACCAAGAGACCCAGTACTTC
many	TRBV7-9	TRBJ2-1	NA	CASSLVMDNEQFF	TGTGCCAGCAGCTTAGTTATGGACAATGAGCAGTTCTTC
many	TRBV12-3/TRBV12-4	TRBJ1-5	NA	CASSLSGQALNSNQPQHF	TGTGCCAGCAGTTTATCGGGTCAAGCTCTGAATAGCAATCAGCCCCAGCATTTT
many	TRBV20-1	TRBJ1-2	NA	CSAVDRVYGYTF	TGCAGTGCTGTAGACAGAGTCTATGGCTACACCTTC
many	TRBV7-8	TRBJ2-6	NA	CASSLGQDNVLTF	TGTGCCAGCAGCTTAGGACAAGACAACGTCCTGACTTTC
many	TRBV6-5	TRBJ2-7	TRBD2	CASSRLAGAPSSYEQYF	TGTGCCAGCAGCCGACTAGCGGGAGCGCCCAGCTCCTACGAGCAGTACTTC
many	TRBV5-6	TRBJ2-1	TRBD2	CASSGGASRLAGYDEQFF	TGTGCCAGCAGCGGGGGTGCTTCTCGACTAGCGGGGTACGATGAGCAGTTCTTC
many	TRBV7-2	TRBJ2-1	NA	CASSLGGGARDNEQFF	TGTGCCAGCAGCTTAGGAGGCGGGGCTCGGGACAATGAGCAGTTCTTC
many	TRBV11-3	TRBJ1-1	TRBD1	CASSLDRGRTEAFF	TGTGCCAGCAGCCTGGACAGGGGGCGGACTGAAGCTTTCTTT
many	TRBV6-2/TRBV6-3	TRBJ2-2	NA	CASRGSIGRHTGELFF	TGTGCCAGCAGGGGATCAATAGGACGGCACACCGGGGAGCTGTTTTTT
many	TRBV24-1	TRBJ2-1	TRBD1	CATRGEDRGVGEQFF	TGTGCCACCAGGGGTGAGGACAGGGGGGTGGGTGAGCAGTTCTTC
many	TRBV15	TRBJ1-3	NA	CATSRDRQGLGNTIYF	TGTGCCACCAGCAGAGATCGGCAGGGGCTGGGAAACACCATATATTTT
many	TRBV15	TRBJ2-7	NA	CATSRDRGSVYEQYF	TGTGCCACCAGCAGAGATAGGGGCTCCGTCTACGAGCAGTACTTC
many	TRBV5-4	TRBJ2-2	NA	CASSPPPLHGAGELFF	TGTGCCAGCAGCCCCCCCCCTTTACACGGGGCCGGGGAGCTGTTTTTT
many	TRBV3-1	TRBJ1-1	NA	CASSPGDTEAFF	TGTGCCAGCAGCCCGGGGGACACTGAAGCTTTCTTT
many	TRBV7-2	TRBJ1-1	NA	CASSLIRGGLNTEAFF	TGTGCCAGCAGCTTAATAAGAGGGGGATTGAACACTGAAGCTTTCTTT
NA	TRBV19	TRBJ1-2	NA	CASSEQTNYGYTF	TGTGCCAGTAGTGAACAAACTAACTATGGCTACACCTTC
NA	TRBV29-1	TRBJ1-2	TRBD1	CSVETGPNYGYTF	TGCAGCGTCGAGACAGGGCCTAACTATGGCTACACCTTC
many	TRBV11-2	TRBJ1-5	NA	CASSTPGSHQPQHF	TGTGCCAGCAGCACCCCCGGGAGCCATCAGCCCCAGCATTTT
many	TRBV7-2	TRBJ2-5	NA	CASSLLPMTGETQYF	TGTGCCAGCAGCTTGTTGCCCATGACAGGAGAGACCCAGTACTTC
many	TRBV5-4	TRBJ1-6	NA	CASSLEAGSPLHF	TGTGCCAGCAGCTTGGAGGCTGGTTCACCCCTCCACTTT
few	TRBV7-3	TRBJ2-3	TRBD2	CASSSQPGLGSADTQYF	TGTGCCAGCAGCTCCCAACCGGGACTAGGATCCGCAGATACGCAGTATTTT
many	TRBV5-6	TRBJ2-7	NA	CASTDWGSGTYEQYF	TGTGCCAGCACCGACTGGGGTAGCGGTACCTACGAGCAGTACTTC
many	TRBV7-2	TRBJ2-5	TRBD2	CASSLASGGYQETQYF	TGTGCCAGCAGCTTAGCGAGCGGGGGGTACCAAGAGACCCAGTACTTC
many	TRBV12-3/TRBV12-4	TRBJ1-6	NA	CASSLRLDSPLHF	TGTGCCAGCAGTTTACGGTTGGATTCACCCCTCCACTTT